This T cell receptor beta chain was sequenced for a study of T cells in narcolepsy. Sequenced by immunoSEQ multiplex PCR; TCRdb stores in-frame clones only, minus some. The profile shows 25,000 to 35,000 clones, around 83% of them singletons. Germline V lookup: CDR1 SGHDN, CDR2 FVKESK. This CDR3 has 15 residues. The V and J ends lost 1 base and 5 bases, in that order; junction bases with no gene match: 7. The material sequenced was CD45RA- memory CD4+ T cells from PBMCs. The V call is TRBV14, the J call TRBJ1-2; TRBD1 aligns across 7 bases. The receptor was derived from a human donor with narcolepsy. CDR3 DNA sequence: TGTGCCAGCAGCCAAGGGAGACAGGGTTTTTATGGCTACACCTTC. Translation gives CASSQGRQGFYGYTF.